These 18 T cell receptor beta chains share one sample of origin, sequenced in a study of T cell responses to AZD1222 COVID-19 vaccine. The table came from immunoSEQ multiplex PCR; TCRdb's copy has only in-frame clones and leaves some out. Among about 120,000 clones listed, approximately 90% were seen once. Sequencing was performed on peripheral blood, taken 28 days after the second AZD1222 dose. The receptors stem from an adult who received the AZD1222 COVID-19 vaccine.

The J gene is TRBJ1-1, the V gene TRBV19; 9 bases match TRBD1. The V segment lost 4 bases and the J segment 0 bases; nucleotides outside the gene matches: 9. The CDR3 sequence is 17 residues long. CDR1 is LNHDA, CDR2 SQIVND, per germline (reference sequence). The CDR3 nucleotides read TGTGCCAGTAGTAAGGTAACAGGGGGCCTCATGAACACTGAAGCTTTCTTT. It translates to CASSKVTGGLMNTEAFF.

The chain couples TRBV4-2 to TRBJ2-3; a possible D gene is TRBD2 (6 bases). Trimming shortened V by 3 bases and J by 2 bases, and 15 bases separated the two germline ends. The germline V gene has CDR1 LGHNA and CDR2 YNFKEQ. This CDR3 spans 16 amino acids. CDR3 amino acids: CASSQYGGRYTDTQYF. CDR3 DNA: TGTGCCAGCAGCCAGTACGGAGGGAGATACACAGATACGCAGTATTTT.

The CDR3 protein is CASSLSESGYTF. In DNA form, the CDR3 reads TGTGCCAGCAGCTTGTCGGAGTCCGGCTACACCTTC. The rearrangement uses TRBV5-6 and TRBJ1-2, with D hard to call. The V end lost 1 base, the J end lost 8 bases, and 9 bases lay between the germline ends. Germline loops: CDR1 SGHDT, CDR2 YYEEEE. CDR3 length: 12 residues.

The chain recombines TRBV6-1 with TRBJ2-7, with TRBD1 matching 9 bases. The V and J ends lost 1 base and 6 bases, in that order; junction bases with no gene match: 7. In germline, CDR1 is MNHNS, CDR2 SASEGT. The CDR3 is 15 residues long. CDR3 sequence reads: CASSEGTGVALEQYF. CDR3 sequence (DNA): TGTGCCAGCAGTGAAGGGACAGGGGTTGCCCTCGAGCAGTACTTC.

As to this clone: The sample holds other DNA sequences that translate to the same CDR3. V is TRBV9 and J is TRBJ2-7; D is uncertain. The germline V gene encodes CDR1 SGDLS and CDR2 YYNGEE. Trimming took off 0 bases at V and 0 bases at J, with 7 bases between the two ends. The CDR3 is made up of 14 amino acids. CDR3 sequence: CASSVGGSSYEQYF. The CDR3 DNA is TGTGCCAGCAGCGTAGGGGGAAGCTCCTACGAGCAGTACTTC.

The chain employs TRBV6-5 and TRBJ1-4; the D gene is possibly TRBD1 (5 bases). Germline CDR1 MNHEY, CDR2 SVGAGI. V lost 0 bases and J 2 bases, leaving 10 bases between the germline ends. The CDR3 is 16 amino acids. This CDR3 is CASSYSGVLTNEKLFF. The CDR3 bases are TGTGCCAGCAGTTACTCGGGGGTCTTGACTAATGAAAAACTGTTTTTT.

The chain couples TRBV15 to TRBJ2-3; the D is unclear. V shed 0 bases and J shed 1 base, with 14 bases lying between them. The CDR3 sequence is 17 residues long. In germline, CDR1 is LNHNV, CDR2 YYDKDF (reference sequence). The CDR3 region is CATSRDLSRSRTDTQYF. In DNA, the CDR3 is TGTGCCACCAGCAGAGACCTGAGCCGGTCTCGCACAGATACGCAGTATTTT.

The CDR3 sequence: CASSPGQGRSPLHF. The CDR3 nucleotides read TGTGCCAGCAGCCCGGGACAGGGTCGTTCACCCCTCCACTTT. The chain uses TRBV7-9 and TRBJ1-6; 9 bases are shared with TRBD1. Germline V gene data show CDR1 as SEHNR and CDR2 as FQNEAQ (reference sequence). Germline trimming cut 5 bases from V and 9 bases from J; bases unmatched to any gene: 5. The CDR3 has 14 residues.

DNA for the CDR3: TGTGCCAGCAGTAGCCGTATAGGGATGAACTATGGCTACACCTTC. Translating it yields CASSSRIGMNYGYTF. The J gene is TRBJ1-2, the V gene TRBV28; D is unresolved. Trimming pared 5 bases from V and 2 bases from J, leaving 15 bases between. This CDR3 comprises 15 residues. The germline CDR1 and CDR2 sequences are MDHEN and SYDVKM.

V gene TRBV5-1 combines with J gene TRBJ2-2, with 9 bases fitting TRBD2. The CDR3 sequence is 15 residues long. Germline CDR1 and CDR2: SGHRS and YFSETQ. With 6 bases clipped from V and 7 bases from J, the junction kept 10 bases outside the gene matches. The CDR3 region has the DNA TGCGCCAGCACCCCCCTAGCGGGATGGGGCGGGGAGCTGTTTTTT. Its protein product is CASTPLAGWGGELFF. Together with reference TRBV5-1 and TRBJ2-2, the CDR3 gives the full variable domain: KAGVTQTPRYLIKTRGQQVTLSCSPISGHRSVSWYQQTPGQGLQFLFEYFSETQRNKGNFPGRFSGRQFSNSRSEMNVSTLELGDSALYLCASTPLAGWGGELFFGEGSRLTVL.

V gene TRBV27 combines with J gene TRBJ1-5; possible D gene TRBD1, 6 bases. The V and J ends lost 6 bases and 2 bases respectively, with 11 bases between them. Germline CDR1 and CDR2: MNHEY and SMNVEV (reference sequence). The CDR3 length is 14 residues. CDR3 amino acids: CASRDRLGNQPQHF. The CDR3 DNA reads as TGTGCCAGCAGGGACAGACTTGGCAATCAGCCCCAGCATTTT.

V usage is TRBV12-3 or TRBV12-4 and J usage is TRBJ1-5; D is ambiguous. Trimming removed 6 bases at V and 4 bases at J, with 7 bases between. The CDR3 is 12 amino acids. This chain's CDR3 is CASSLLNQPQHF. DNA of the CDR3: TGTGCCAGCAGCCTCCTTAATCAGCCCCAGCATTTT.

J is TRBJ1-3 and V is TRBV7-8; TRBD1 might be the D (5 bases). Germline V gives CDR1 SGHVS, CDR2 FQNEAQ. CDR3 size: 15 residues. Deletions cut 5 bases from V and 2 bases from J, with 13 bases between. The CDR3 nucleotides read TGTGCCAGCAGCAAACTTTCAGGGACTGGAAACACCATATATTTT. It translates to CASSKLSGTGNTIYF. Complete variable domain (other parts from reference TRBV7-8 and TRBJ1-3): GAGVSQSPRYKVAKRGQDVALRCDPISGHVSLFWYQQALGQGPEFLTYFQNEAQLDKSGLPSDRFFAERPEGSVSTLKIQRTQQEDSAVYLCASSKLSGTGNTIYFGEGSWLTVV.

CDR3: CASSLLGLAGGPSSYNEQFF. In DNA form, the CDR3 reads TGTGCCAGCAGTTTATTAGGACTAGCGGGAGGGCCGAGCTCCTACAATGAGCAGTTCTTC. This chain links TRBV28 with TRBJ2-1; 15 bases map to TRBD2. From germline, CDR1 is MDHEN and CDR2 SYDVKM. This CDR3 has 20 residues. With 1 base clipped from V and 0 bases from J, the junction kept 7 bases outside the gene matches.

V is TRBV21-1 and J is TRBJ1-1; whether TRBD1, the table's D call, matches the DNA was not checked. TRBV21-1 is a known pseudogene. This CDR3 spans 19 amino acids. The DNA for the CDR3 is TGTGCCAGCAGCATGGATCCGGGACAGGGGGCCAGCGTGAACACTGAAGCTTTCTTT. Translation: CASSMDPGQGASVNTEAFF.

The chain couples TRBV6-5 to TRBJ1-2; 9 positions agree with TRBD1. Germline trimming cut 6 bases from V and 2 bases from J; bases unmatched to any gene: 4. This CDR3 has 14 residues. Per the germline V gene, CDR1 is MNHEY and CDR2 is SVGAGI. For the CDR3, the DNA is TGTGCCAGCAGACAGACAGGGGGGAACTATGGCTACACCTTC. It translates to CASRQTGGNYGYTF.

The V and J genes are TRBV15 and TRBJ2-1, with D maybe TRBD2 (6 bases). The V and J ends lost 4 bases and 8 bases respectively, with 18 bases between them. The germline V gene encodes CDR1 LNHNV and CDR2 YYDKDF (reference sequence). This CDR3 is 15 amino acids long. CDR3 region: CATSKSGPWGDEQFF. The CDR3 bases are TGTGCCACCAGCAAGTCCGGGCCCTGGGGGGATGAGCAGTTCTTC.

The V and J genes are TRBV2 and TRBJ2-3; 11 positions match TRBD2. This CDR3 has 16 amino acids. The V segment lost 4 bases and the J segment 0 bases; nucleotides outside the gene matches: 3. Germline V gene data show CDR1 as SNHLY and CDR2 as FYNNEI. The CDR3 DNA follows: TGTGCCAGCAGTGGGGGACTAGCGGCTAGCACAGATACGCAGTATTTT. Translation: CASSGGLAASTDTQYF.